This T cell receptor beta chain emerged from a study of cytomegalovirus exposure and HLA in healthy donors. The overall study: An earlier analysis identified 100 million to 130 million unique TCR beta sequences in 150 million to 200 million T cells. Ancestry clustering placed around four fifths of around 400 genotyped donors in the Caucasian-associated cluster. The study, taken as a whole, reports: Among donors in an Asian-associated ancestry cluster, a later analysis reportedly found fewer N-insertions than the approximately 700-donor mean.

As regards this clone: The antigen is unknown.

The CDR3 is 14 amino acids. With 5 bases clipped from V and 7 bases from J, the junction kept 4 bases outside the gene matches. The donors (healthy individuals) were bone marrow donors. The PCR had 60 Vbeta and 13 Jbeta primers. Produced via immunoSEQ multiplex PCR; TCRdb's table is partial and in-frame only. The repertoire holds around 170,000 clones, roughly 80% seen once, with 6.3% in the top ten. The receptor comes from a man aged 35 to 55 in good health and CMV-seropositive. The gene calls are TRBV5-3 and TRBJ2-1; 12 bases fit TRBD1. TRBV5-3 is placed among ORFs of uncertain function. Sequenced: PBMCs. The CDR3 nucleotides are TGTGCCAGAAGAGAGGGACAGGGGGCGAATGAGCAGTTCTTC. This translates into CARREGQGANEQFF.